This TCR beta chain comes out of a study of T cells after yellow fever vaccination. This clonotype was seen many times. The CDR3 spans 13 residues. With 0 bases removed from V and 6 bases from J, the gap between germline ends came to 8 bases. Per germline, CDR1 DFQATT and CDR2 SNEGSKA (reference sequence). TCRdb ran MiXCR on the 5' RACE reads and lists one entry per CDR3 protein. There are around 320,000 distinct CDR3 sequences in the sample; 3.5% to 5% occur only once, and just under 20% lies in the top ten. Sequenced material: PBMCs, taken 15 days after the yellow fever booster vaccination. The rearrangement uses TRBV20-1 and TRBJ1-4; D is uncertain. This receptor was identified in a man aged 18 to 30 who received the YFV17D yellow fever vaccine. Here the CDR3 DNA reads TGCAGTGCTAGAGAGGGTTTATATGAAAAACTGTTTTTT. Translation: CSAREGLYEKLFF.